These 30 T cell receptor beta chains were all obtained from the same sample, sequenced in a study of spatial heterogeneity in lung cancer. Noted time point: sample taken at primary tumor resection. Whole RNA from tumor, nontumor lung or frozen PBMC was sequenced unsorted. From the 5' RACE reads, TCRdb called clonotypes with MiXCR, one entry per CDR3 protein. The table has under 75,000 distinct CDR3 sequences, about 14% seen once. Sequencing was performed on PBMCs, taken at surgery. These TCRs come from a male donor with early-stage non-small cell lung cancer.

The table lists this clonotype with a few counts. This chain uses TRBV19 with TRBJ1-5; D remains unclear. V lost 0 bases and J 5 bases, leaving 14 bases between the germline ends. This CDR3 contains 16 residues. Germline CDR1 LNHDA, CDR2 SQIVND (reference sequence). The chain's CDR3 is CASSIDPGATDQPQHF. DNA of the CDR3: TGTGCCAGTAGTATAGACCCAGGTGCCACCGATCAGCCCCAGCATTTT.

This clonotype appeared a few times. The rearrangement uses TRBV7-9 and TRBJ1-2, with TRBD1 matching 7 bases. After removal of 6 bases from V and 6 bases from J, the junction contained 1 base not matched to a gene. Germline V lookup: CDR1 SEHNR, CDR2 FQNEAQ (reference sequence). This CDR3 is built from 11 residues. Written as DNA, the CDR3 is TGTGCCAGCAGTGACAGGGATGGCTACACCTTC. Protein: CASSDRDGYTF.

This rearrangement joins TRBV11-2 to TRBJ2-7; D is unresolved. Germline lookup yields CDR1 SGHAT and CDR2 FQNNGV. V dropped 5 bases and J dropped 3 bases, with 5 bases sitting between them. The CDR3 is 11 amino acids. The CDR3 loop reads CASSTYYEQYF. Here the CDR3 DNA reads TGTGCCAGCAGCACCTACTACGAGCAGTACTTC.

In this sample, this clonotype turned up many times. CDR3 region: CASSFYRVSYEQYF. The CDR3 bases are TGTGCCAGCAGCTTTTACCGCGTATCCTACGAGCAGTACTTC. The chain carries TRBV7-2 and TRBJ2-7; D gene ambiguous. The CDR3 sequence is 14 residues long. Germline V gene lookup returns CDR1 SGHTA and CDR2 FQGNSA. Trimming removed 3 bases from V and 1 base from J, with 10 bases in between.

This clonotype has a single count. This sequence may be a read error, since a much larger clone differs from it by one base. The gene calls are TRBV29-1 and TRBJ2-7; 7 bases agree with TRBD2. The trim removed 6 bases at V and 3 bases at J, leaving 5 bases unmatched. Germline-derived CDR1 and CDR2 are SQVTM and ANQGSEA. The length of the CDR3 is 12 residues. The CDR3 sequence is CSVNSGIYEQYF. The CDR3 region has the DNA TGCAGCGTCAACAGCGGGATCTACGAGCAGTACTTC.

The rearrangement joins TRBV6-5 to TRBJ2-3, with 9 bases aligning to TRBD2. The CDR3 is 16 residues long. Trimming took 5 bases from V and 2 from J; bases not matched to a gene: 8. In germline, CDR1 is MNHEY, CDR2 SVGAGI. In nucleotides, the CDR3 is TGTGCCAGCAGTACGACTAGCGGAGGTTTCACAGATACGCAGTATTTT. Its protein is CASSTTSGGFTDTQYF.

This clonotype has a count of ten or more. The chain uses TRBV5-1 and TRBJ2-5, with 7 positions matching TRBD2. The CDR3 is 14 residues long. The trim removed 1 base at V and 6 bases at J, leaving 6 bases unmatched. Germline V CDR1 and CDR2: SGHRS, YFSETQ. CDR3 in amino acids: CASSLLGRGQTQYF. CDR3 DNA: TGCGCCAGCAGCTTGCTGGGGAGGGGCCAGACCCAGTACTTC. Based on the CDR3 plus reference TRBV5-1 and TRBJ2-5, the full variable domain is KAGVTQTPRYLIKTRGQQVTLSCSPISGHRSVSWYQQTPGQGLQFLFEYFSETQRNKGNFPGRFSGRQFSNSRSEMNVSTLELGDSALYLCASSLLGRGQTQYFGPGTRLLVL.

This chain's CDR3 is CASSDSPSTEAFF. The CDR3 DNA reads as TGCGCCAGCAGCGATTCACCCTCCACTGAAGCTTTCTTT. The V call is TRBV5-1, the J call TRBJ1-1; D call uncertain. The CDR3 contains 13 residues. Germline assignment: CDR1 SGHRS and CDR2 YFSETQ. Trimming took 4 bases from V and 4 from J, leaving 11 bases between them.

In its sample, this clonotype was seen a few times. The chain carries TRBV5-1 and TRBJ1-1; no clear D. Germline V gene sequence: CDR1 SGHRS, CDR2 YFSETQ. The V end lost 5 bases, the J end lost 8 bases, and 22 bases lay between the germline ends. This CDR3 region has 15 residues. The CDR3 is CASRDLRRETGEAFF. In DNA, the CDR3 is TGCGCCAGCAGGGACCTAAGGAGGGAGACGGGGGAAGCTTTCTTT.

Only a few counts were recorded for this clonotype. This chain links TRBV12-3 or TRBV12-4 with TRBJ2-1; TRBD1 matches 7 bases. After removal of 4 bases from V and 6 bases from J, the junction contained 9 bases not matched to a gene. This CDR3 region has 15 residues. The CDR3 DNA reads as TGTGCCAGCAGTTCAACACCGGGACAGCCCAATGAGCAGTTCTTC. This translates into CASSSTPGQPNEQFF.

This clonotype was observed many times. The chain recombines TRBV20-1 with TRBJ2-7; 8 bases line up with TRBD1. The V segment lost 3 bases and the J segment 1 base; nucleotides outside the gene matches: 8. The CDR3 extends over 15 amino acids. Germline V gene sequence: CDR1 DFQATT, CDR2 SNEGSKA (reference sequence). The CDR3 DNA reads TGCAGTGCTAGCTTAGGGACAGGTACTTCCTACGAGCAGTACTTC. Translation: CSASLGTGTSYEQYF.

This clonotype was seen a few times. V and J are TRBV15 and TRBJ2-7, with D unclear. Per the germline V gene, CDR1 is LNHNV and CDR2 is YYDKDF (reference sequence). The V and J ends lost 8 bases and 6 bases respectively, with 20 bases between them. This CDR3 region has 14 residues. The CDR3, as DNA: TGTGCCACCGCCCTGGATGTTGGCGGTCGCGAGCAGTACTTC. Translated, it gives CATALDVGGREQYF.

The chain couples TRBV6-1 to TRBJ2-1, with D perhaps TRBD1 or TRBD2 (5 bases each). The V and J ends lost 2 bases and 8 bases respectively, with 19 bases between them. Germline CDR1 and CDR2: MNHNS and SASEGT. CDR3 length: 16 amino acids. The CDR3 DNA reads TGTGCCAGCAGTGAAAGTTCGGGGCCCCCGGGGTATGAGCAGTTCTTC. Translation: CASSESSGPPGYEQFF.

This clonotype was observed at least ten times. The CDR3 coding sequence is TGTGCCAGCTGGACCGGAGGCGGGGAGCTGTTTTTT. This encodes CASWTGGGELFF. V gene TRBV12-3 or TRBV12-4 combines with J gene TRBJ2-2; D perhaps matches TRBD2 (5 bases). V was shortened by 8 bases and J by 7 bases, with 11 bases between the two germline ends. The CDR3 contains 12 residues.

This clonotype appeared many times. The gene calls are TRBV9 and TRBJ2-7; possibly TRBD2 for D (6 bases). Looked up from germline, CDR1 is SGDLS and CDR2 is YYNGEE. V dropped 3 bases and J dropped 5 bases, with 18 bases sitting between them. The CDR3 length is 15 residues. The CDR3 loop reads CASSDGGGLRDEQYF. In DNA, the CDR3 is TGTGCCAGCAGCGATGGTGGGGGGTTGAGGGACGAGCAGTACTTC.

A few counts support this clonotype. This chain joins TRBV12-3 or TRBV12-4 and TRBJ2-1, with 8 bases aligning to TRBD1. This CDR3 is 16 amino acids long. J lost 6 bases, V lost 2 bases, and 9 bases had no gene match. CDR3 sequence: CASSLKTGVPGNEQFF. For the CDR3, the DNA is TGTGCCAGCAGTTTAAAGACAGGGGTCCCCGGCAATGAGCAGTTCTTC.

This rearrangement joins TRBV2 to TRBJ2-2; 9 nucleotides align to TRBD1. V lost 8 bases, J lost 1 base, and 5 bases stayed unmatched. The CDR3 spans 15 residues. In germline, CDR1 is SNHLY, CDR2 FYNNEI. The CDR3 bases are TGTGCCAGCCGAGAGACAGGGGGGAACACCGGGGAGCTGTTTTTT. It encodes CASRETGGNTGELFF.

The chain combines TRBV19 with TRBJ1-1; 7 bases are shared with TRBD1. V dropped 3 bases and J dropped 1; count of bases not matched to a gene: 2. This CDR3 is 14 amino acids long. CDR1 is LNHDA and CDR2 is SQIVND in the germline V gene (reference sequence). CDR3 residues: CASSIQGGNTEAFF. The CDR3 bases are TGTGCCAGTAGTATCCAGGGGGGGAACACTGAAGCTTTCTTT.

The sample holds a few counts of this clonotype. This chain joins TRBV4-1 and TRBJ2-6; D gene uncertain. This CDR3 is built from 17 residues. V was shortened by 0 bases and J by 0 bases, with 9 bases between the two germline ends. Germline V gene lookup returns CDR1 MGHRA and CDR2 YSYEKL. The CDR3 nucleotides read TGCGCCAGCAGCCAAGAAGGTACGGCCTCTGGGGCCAACGTCCTGACTTTC. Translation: CASSQEGTASGANVLTF.

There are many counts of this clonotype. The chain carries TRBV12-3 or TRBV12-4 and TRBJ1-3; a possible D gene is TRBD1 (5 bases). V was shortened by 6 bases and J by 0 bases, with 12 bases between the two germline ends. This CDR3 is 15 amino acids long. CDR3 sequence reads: CASSPTANSGNTIYF. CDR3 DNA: TGTGCCAGCAGCCCGACAGCTAACTCTGGAAACACCATATATTTT.

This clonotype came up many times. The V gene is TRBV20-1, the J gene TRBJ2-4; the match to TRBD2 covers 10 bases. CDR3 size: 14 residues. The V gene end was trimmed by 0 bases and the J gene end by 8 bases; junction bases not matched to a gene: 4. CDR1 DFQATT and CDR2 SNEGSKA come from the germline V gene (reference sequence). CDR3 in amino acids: CSARDLAGGHIQYF. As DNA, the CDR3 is TGCAGTGCTAGAGATTTAGCGGGAGGCCACATTCAGTACTTC.

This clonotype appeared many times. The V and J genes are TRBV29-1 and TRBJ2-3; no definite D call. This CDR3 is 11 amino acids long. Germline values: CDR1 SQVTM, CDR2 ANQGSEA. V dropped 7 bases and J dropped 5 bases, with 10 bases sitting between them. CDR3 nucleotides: TGCAGCGCCTTGACGGGAGATACGCAGTATTTT. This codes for CSALTGDTQYF.

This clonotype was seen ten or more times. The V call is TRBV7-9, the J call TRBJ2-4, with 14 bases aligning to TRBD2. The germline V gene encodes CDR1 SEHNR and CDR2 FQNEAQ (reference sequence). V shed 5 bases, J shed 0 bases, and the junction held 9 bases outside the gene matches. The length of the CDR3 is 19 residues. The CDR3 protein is CASSTTGLAGEGAKNIQYF. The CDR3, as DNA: TGTGCCAGCAGCACTACGGGACTAGCGGGAGAGGGAGCCAAAAACATTCAGTACTTC.

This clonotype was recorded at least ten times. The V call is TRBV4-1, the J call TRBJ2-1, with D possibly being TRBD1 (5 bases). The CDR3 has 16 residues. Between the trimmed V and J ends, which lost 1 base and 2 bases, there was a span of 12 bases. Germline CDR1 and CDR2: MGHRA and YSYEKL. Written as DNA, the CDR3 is TGCGCCAGCAGCCAAGCCCCGGCAGGGACCTACAATGAGCAGTTCTTC. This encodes CASSQAPAGTYNEQFF.

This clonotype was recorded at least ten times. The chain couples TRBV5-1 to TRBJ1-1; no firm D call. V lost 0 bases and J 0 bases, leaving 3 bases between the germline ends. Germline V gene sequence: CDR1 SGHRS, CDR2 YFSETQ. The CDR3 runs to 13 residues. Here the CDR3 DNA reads TGCGCCAGCAGCTTGGTTGTGAACACTGAAGCTTTCTTT. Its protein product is CASSLVVNTEAFF.

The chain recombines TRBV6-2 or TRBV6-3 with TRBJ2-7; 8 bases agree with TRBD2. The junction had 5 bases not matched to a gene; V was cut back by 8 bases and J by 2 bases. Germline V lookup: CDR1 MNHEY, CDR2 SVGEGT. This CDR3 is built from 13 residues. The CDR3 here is CASAPGLAYEQYF. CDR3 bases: TGTGCCAGCGCTCCGGGACTAGCCTACGAGCAGTACTTC.

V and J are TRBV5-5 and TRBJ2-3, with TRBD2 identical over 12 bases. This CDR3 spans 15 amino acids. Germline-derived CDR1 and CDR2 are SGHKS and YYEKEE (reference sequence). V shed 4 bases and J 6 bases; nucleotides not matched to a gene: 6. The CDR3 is CASSPRLAGEDTQYF. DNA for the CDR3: TGTGCCAGCAGCCCCCGACTAGCGGGAGAGGATACGCAGTATTTT.

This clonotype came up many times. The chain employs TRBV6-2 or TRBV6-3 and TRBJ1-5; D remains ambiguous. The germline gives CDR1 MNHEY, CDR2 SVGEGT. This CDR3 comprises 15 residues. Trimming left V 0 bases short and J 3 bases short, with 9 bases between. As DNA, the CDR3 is TGTGCCAGCAGTTACTCGACACGGGACAATCAGCCCCAGCATTTT. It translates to CASSYSTRDNQPQHF.

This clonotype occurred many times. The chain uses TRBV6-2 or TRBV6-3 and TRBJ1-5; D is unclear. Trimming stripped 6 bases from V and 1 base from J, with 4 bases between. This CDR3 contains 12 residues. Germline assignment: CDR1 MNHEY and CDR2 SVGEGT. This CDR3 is CASRDSNQPQHF. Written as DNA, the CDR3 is TGTGCCAGCAGGGACAGCAATCAGCCCCAGCATTTT.

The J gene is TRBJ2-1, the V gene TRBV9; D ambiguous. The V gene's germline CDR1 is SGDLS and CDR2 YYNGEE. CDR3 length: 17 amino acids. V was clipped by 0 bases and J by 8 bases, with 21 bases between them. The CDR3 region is CASSVGLGPSRPHEQFF. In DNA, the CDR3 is TGTGCCAGCAGCGTAGGCCTAGGCCCCTCCCGGCCCCATGAGCAGTTCTTC.